These T cell receptor beta chains were read from a single sample in a study of blood T cell repertoires in COVID-19. The assay was immunoSEQ multiplex PCR, and TCRdb's table has in-frame clones only and misses some. The sample has approximately 74,000 clones; approximately 90% are singletons. Sequencing was done on a sample of peripheral blood. These TCRs come from a woman aged 60-75 years with acute or convalescent COVID-19. CDR3s include the opening cysteine and the closing phenylalanine or tryptophan. The D gene is left open where the match is weak. A row's size may be missing; if present it is once, few, many or a size class.

V gene	D gene	J gene	clone size	CDR3 DNA	CDR3 protein
TRBV5-1	TRBD1	TRBJ2-2	-	TGCGCCAGCAGTATAGGACAGGGGTACACCGGGGAGCTGTTTTTT	CASSIGQGYTGELFF
TRBV28	-	TRBJ1-4	-	TGTGCCAGCAACCACCAGGGTGCAACTAATGAAAAACTGTTTTTT	CASNHQGATNEKLFF
TRBV2	-	TRBJ2-3	-	TGTGCCAGCATGGCAGGGCGCACAGATACGCAGTATTTT	CASMAGRTDTQYF
TRBV5-1	TRBD1	TRBJ1-2	-	TGCGCCAGCAGCTTGGATGGGGGGACAGGGTCCTATGGCTACACCTTC	CASSLDGGTGSYGYTF
TRBV7-6	TRBD2	TRBJ2-2	-	TGTGCCAGCAGCTCCCCGACTAGCGGGGTACAGGGGGAGCTGTTTTTT	CASSSPTSGVQGELFF
TRBV30	-	TRBJ2-1	-	TGTGCCTGGAGTGTAAGGGGGAGTGGGGCAAATGAGCAGTTCTTC	CAWSVRGSGANEQFF
TRBV28	-	TRBJ1-2	-	TGTGCCAGCAGTTTGGGCAGCATGTATGGCTACACCTTC	CASSLGSMYGYTF
TRBV7-6	TRBD1	TRBJ2-1	-	TGTGCCAGCAGCTTAGCCTCCGGGACAGACTTCTACAATGAGCAGTTCTTC	CASSLASGTDFYNEQFF
TRBV5-1	TRBD1	TRBJ2-3	-	TGCGCCAGCGCTGCCGGGACAGGGGGCGTAGATACGCAGTATTTT	CASAAGTGGVDTQYF
TRBV6-5	-	TRBJ1-2	-	TGTGCCAGCAGTTACTCTGGGGGGGAGAACTATGGCTACACCTTC	CASSYSGGENYGYTF
TRBV27	-	TRBJ1-2	-	TGTGCCAGCAGTTTAACCAGGAATTTCTTTGGCTACACCTTC	CASSLTRNFFGYTF
TRBV7-9	-	TRBJ1-2	-	TGTGCCAGCAGCTCTCCCAGGGGCTATAACTATGGCTACACCTTC	CASSSPRGYNYGYTF
TRBV19	-	TRBJ1-4	few	TGTGCCAGTAGCGGGGTCTCTAATGAAAAACTGTTTTTT	CASSGVSNEKLFF
TRBV28	TRBD1	TRBJ1-6	once	TGTGCCAGCAGGATTGGGACAGGGAGGGTCGCGTCACCCCTCCACTTT	CASRIGTGRVASPLHF
TRBV7-6	-	TRBJ2-3	-	TGTGCCAGCAGCTTATCTTACAGGGATACAGATACGCAGTATTTT	CASSLSYRDTDTQYF
TRBV6-1	TRBD1	TRBJ2-5	once	TGTGCCAGCAGTGAAAGACAGGGGTTCGAGACCCAGTACTTC	CASSERQGFETQYF
TRBV9	-	TRBJ2-4	-	TGTGCCAGCAGCGCCGTCACAGGGAACGACATTCAGTACTTC	CASSAVTGNDIQYF
TRBV6-5	-	TRBJ1-2	-	TGTGCCAGCAGTTATGAGCCAGGTTATGGCTACACCTTC	CASSYEPGYGYTF
TRBV6-2/TRBV6-3	TRBD1	TRBJ1-1	-	TGTGCCAGCAGCCCGGACAGGGCAGACACTGAAGCTTTCTTT	CASSPDRADTEAFF
TRBV19	-	TRBJ1-5	-	TGTGCCAGTAGTATTGAGGGCGCTGGGAATCAGCCCCAGCATTTT	CASSIEGAGNQPQHF
TRBV18	TRBD1	TRBJ1-5	-	TGTGCCAGCTCACCTGGGACAGGGGGTCAGCCCCAGCATTTT	CASSPGTGGQPQHF
TRBV15	-	TRBJ2-5	-	TGTGCCACCAGCAGAGGGGGGCAGGGAGAGACCCAGTACTTC	CATSRGGQGETQYF
TRBV5-1	-	TRBJ1-1	-	TGCGCCAGCAGCTTGGCCGCAGGACAGACGAAGGAAGCTTTCTTT	CASSLAAGQTKEAFF
TRBV13	-	TRBJ1-2	once	TGTGCCAGCAGCTTAGGCCTCCCCGAGATTTTTAGGGGTGGCTACACCTTC	CASSLGLPEIFRGGYTF
TRBV6-5	-	TRBJ2-3	-	TGTGCCAGCAGGGGGGACTATACGCAGTATTTT	CASRGDYTQYF
TRBV2	-	TRBJ2-1	-	TGTGCCAGCAGTGCCGGATCAGGGGGCCTAGCGGGACACAATGAGCAGTTCTTC	CASSAGSGGLAGHNEQFF
TRBV29-1	-	TRBJ1-1	-	TGCAGCGTTGACGGGGGGAGCACTGAAGCTTTCTTT	CSVDGGSTEAFF
TRBV5-1	TRBD2	TRBJ2-2	-	TGCGCCAGCAGCCCTAGACTAGCTTTCCCCGGGGAGCTGTTTTTT	CASSPRLAFPGELFF
TRBV3-1/TRBV3-2	-	TRBJ1-2	-	TGTGCCAGCAGCCAGGGTAGGAGACCCCTCTATGGCTACACCTTC	CASSQGRRPLYGYTF
TRBV5-1	-	TRBJ1-4	-	TGCGCCAGCAGCTTGGCGCCGGGAGGAGAAAAACTGTTTTTT	CASSLAPGGEKLFF
TRBV6-5	TRBD1	TRBJ2-1	-	TGTGCCAGCAGTCCAGGACAGGGGATGTCGTATGAGCAGTTCTTC	CASSPGQGMSYEQFF
TRBV5-1	-	TRBJ1-6	-	TGCGCCAGCAGCTTGGACAGGGCTAATTCACCCCTCCACTTT	CASSLDRANSPLHF
TRBV24-1	-	TRBJ1-1	-	TGTGCCACCAGTGATGGGGCGGAAGCTTTCTTT	CATSDGAEAFF
TRBV19	TRBD1	TRBJ1-3	-	TGTGCCAGTAGAAGACAGGGAAGCCCTGGAAACACCATATATTTT	CASRRQGSPGNTIYF
TRBV2	-	TRBJ1-1	once	TGTGCCAGCATCGAACGTGGGCAGGGTTATGAAGCTTTCTTT	CASIERGQGYEAFF